These 30 T cell receptor beta chains came from one sample sequenced in a study of human T cells and chemical hapten exposure. TCRdb analysed the RACE reads with MiXCR anew, one entry per CDR3 protein. The sample contains 120,000 or so distinct CDR3 sequences, roughly an eighth of which appear only once. Time point specified: patch test 1, 2 weeks after DPC sensitization. The treatment: therapeutic diphenylcyclopropenone sensitization with weekly scalp DPC. This material consisted of whole blood, taken in connection with sensitization to the hapten diphenylcyclopropenone (DPC). The receptors were sampled from a young man with alopecia areata. Some clones in this sample may be carry-over from other donors' samples.

The table lists this clonotype with a few counts. CDR3 sequence: CASSQTGTGDEQFF. CDR3 coding DNA: TGTGCCAGCAGTCAAACCGGGACAGGGGATGAGCAGTTCTTC. The V gene is TRBV28, the J gene TRBJ2-1; 10 nucleotides align to TRBD1. Trimming removed 5 bases from V and 8 bases from J; junction bases left unmatched: 6. The CDR3 contains 14 residues. CDR1 is MDHEN, CDR2 SYDVKM, per germline.

In this sample, this clonotype turned up many times. The rearrangement links TRBV4-1 to TRBJ1-5; no definite D call. Germline assignment: CDR1 MGHRA and CDR2 YSYEKL. Trimming shortened V by 4 bases and J by 7 bases, and 11 bases separated the two germline ends. The length of the CDR3 is 13 residues. CDR3 DNA: TGCGCCAGCAGCCGGTTTAGGTCCCAGCCCCAGCATTTT. Its translation: CASSRFRSQPQHF.

V and J are TRBV5-1 and TRBJ2-1; TRBD1 matches 9 bases. The CDR3 spans 15 residues. V lost 4 bases to trimming and J lost 8 bases; unmatched junction nucleotides: 10. Germline CDR1 is SGHRS and CDR2 is YFSETQ. In DNA form, the CDR3 reads TGCGCCAGCAGCCTGGACAGGGGAGGCTTCGATGAGCAGTTCTTC. Protein sequence: CASSLDRGGFDEQFF.

There are many counts of this clonotype. This chain links TRBV4-3 with TRBJ1-4; weak D call: TRBD1 (5 bases). Between the trimmed V and J ends, which lost 2 bases and 8 bases, there was a span of 21 bases. The germline V gene encodes CDR1 LGHNA and CDR2 YSLEER. This CDR3 is 17 amino acids long. The CDR3 is CASSQHRSGTLGEKLFF. The CDR3 nucleotides read TGCGCCAGCAGCCAACACCGTTCAGGGACGTTGGGAGAAAAACTGTTTTTT.

The V call is TRBV7-9, the J call TRBJ1-5; 9 bases align to TRBD1. The CDR3 extends over 17 amino acids. With 4 bases clipped from V and 7 bases from J, the junction kept 14 bases outside the gene matches. Germline assignment: CDR1 SEHNR and CDR2 FQNEAQ (reference sequence). As DNA, the CDR3 is TGTGCCAGCAGCTATCGCCCGGGACAGGGTGAGGACCAGCCCCAGCATTTT. It codes for CASSYRPGQGEDQPQHF.

The chain combines TRBV6-2 or TRBV6-3 with TRBJ2-3; possibly TRBD2 for D (6 bases). In germline, CDR1 is MNHEY, CDR2 SVGEGT. With 3 bases removed from V and 2 bases from J, the gap between germline ends came to 18 bases. The CDR3 sequence is 17 residues long. The CDR3, as DNA: TGTGCCAGCAGTTATGGCGTTTCTCGGGGGATCACAGATACGCAGTATTTT. Protein product: CASSYGVSRGITDTQYF.

This clonotype was seen only a few times. The J gene is TRBJ2-7, the V gene TRBV10-1; either TRBD1 or TRBD2 may supply D (5 bases each). This CDR3 has 17 residues. The germline V gene encodes CDR1 WNHNN and CDR2 SYGVQD (reference sequence). V was shortened by 0 bases and J by 4 bases, with 19 bases between the two germline ends. For the CDR3, the DNA is TGCGCCAGCAGTGAGTCACCGCGGGCTAGTGGGGCATACGAGCAGTACTTC. Its protein is CASSESPRASGAYEQYF.

This clonotype has a count of ten or more. V usage is TRBV29-1 and J usage is TRBJ2-2; D tentatively reads TRBD1 or TRBD2 (6 bases each). Germline V gene sequence: CDR1 SQVTM, CDR2 ANQGSEA. V was clipped by 4 bases and J by 6 bases, with 12 bases between them. The CDR3 has 13 residues. Here the CDR3 reads CSVGGGRAGELFF. In DNA form, the CDR3 reads TGCAGCGTTGGTGGGGGGCGCGCCGGGGAGCTGTTTTTT.

V usage is TRBV9 and J usage is TRBJ2-1; D gene uncertain. Looked up from germline, CDR1 is SGDLS and CDR2 is YYNGEE. V gave up 0 bases and J gave up 8 bases, with 6 bases separating them. This CDR3 is built from 12 residues. CDR3 sequence: CASSVGFDEQFF. CDR3 DNA sequence: TGTGCCAGCAGCGTAGGGTTCGATGAGCAGTTCTTC.

The chain is built from TRBV20-1 and TRBJ1-3; 7 nucleotides line up with TRBD1. The trim removed 6 bases at V and 0 bases at J, leaving 8 bases unmatched. There are 15 residues in the CDR3. The V gene's germline CDR1 is DFQATT and CDR2 SNEGSKA (reference sequence). The CDR3 DNA reads TGCAGTGCAGACCCGGGACAGAGCTCTGGAAACACCATATATTTT. Encoded protein: CSADPGQSSGNTIYF.

This clonotype was recorded many times. V usage is TRBV4-3 and J usage is TRBJ2-4, with no clear D. V lost 0 bases and J lost 0, with 6 bases in between. Germline values: CDR1 LGHNA, CDR2 YSLEER. This CDR3 is built from 15 residues. CDR3 DNA sequence: TGCGCCAGCAGCCAAGAATCAGAAGCCAAAAACATTCAGTACTTC. Translated: CASSQESEAKNIQYF.

V usage is TRBV27 and J usage is TRBJ1-6; 8 nucleotides align to TRBD1. V lost 2 bases, J lost 14 bases, and 11 bases stayed unmatched. CDR1 is MNHEY, CDR2 SMNVEV, per germline (reference sequence). CDR3 length: 15 residues. The CDR3 DNA is TGTGCCAGCAGTTTAGGGGGGACAGGAAATAGCGCCCTCCACTTT. Translation: CASSLGGTGNSALHF.

This clonotype appeared a few times. The V and J genes are TRBV4-3 and TRBJ1-2; 7 nucleotides align to TRBD1. V lost 2 bases to trimming and J lost 5 bases; unmatched junction nucleotides: 11. Germline assignment: CDR1 LGHNA and CDR2 YSLEER. There are 16 residues in the CDR3. The CDR3 spells CASSQSYRGGVYGYTF. The CDR3 region has the DNA TGCGCCAGCAGCCAATCTTACCGAGGGGGCGTGTATGGCTACACCTTC.

The table lists this clonotype with a few counts. The chain is built from TRBV4-1 and TRBJ2-3, with 9 bases aligning to TRBD1. Germline V lookup: CDR1 MGHRA, CDR2 YSYEKL. This CDR3 contains 16 residues. V dropped 5 bases and J dropped 1; count of bases not matched to a gene: 7. CDR3 sequence reads: CASSSERTGGTDTQYF. The CDR3 nucleotides are TGCGCCAGCAGCTCAGAAAGGACAGGGGGCACAGATACGCAGTATTTT.

The CDR3: CASSFSDRGFGKTQYF. Written as DNA, the CDR3 is TGTGCCAGCAGTTTTAGTGACAGGGGGTTTGGGAAGACCCAGTACTTC. This sequence joins TRBV28 and TRBJ2-5; 9 bases map to TRBD1. V lost 3 bases, J lost 6 bases, and 11 bases stayed unmatched. The CDR3 covers 16 residues. Germline V gene lookup returns CDR1 MDHEN and CDR2 SYDVKM.

The V gene is TRBV7-3, the J gene TRBJ2-2, with D tentatively TRBD1 (6 bases). Germline V lookup: CDR1 SGHTA, CDR2 FQGTGA. The V gene lost 3 bases and the J gene lost 8 bases, with 16 bases spanning the gap. The CDR3 is 15 residues long. This CDR3 reads CASSFSQGNKGELFF. The CDR3 bases are TGTGCCAGCAGCTTCAGTCAGGGGAATAAGGGGGAGCTGTTTTTT.

This clonotype appeared a single time. The rearrangement uses TRBV29-1 and TRBJ2-7, with 7 bases aligning to TRBD2. The germline V gene has CDR1 SQVTM and CDR2 ANQGSEA. V lost 4 bases and J lost 5; bases outside the gene matches: 8. This CDR3 comprises 13 residues. The DNA of the CDR3 is TGCAGCGTTGTCGTCTCAGGGAGGGACGAGCAGTACGTC. This codes for CSVVVSGRDEQYV.

CDR3 loop: CASNQGRNTEAFF. The CDR3 nucleotides read TGTGCCAGCAACCAGGGGCGGAACACTGAAGCTTTCTTT. The rearrangement uses TRBV6-5 and TRBJ1-1, with D maybe TRBD1 (6 bases). The ends were cut back, 7 bases at V and 1 base at J, with 10 bases in the middle. The V gene's germline CDR1 is MNHEY and CDR2 SVGAGI. The CDR3 consists of 13 residues.

The chain recombines TRBV28 with TRBJ2-3; D may be TRBD1 (6 bases). V lost 3 bases to trimming and J lost 0 bases, with 16 bases between them. The CDR3 spans 17 residues. CDR1 and CDR2 (germline): MDHEN, SYDVKM. In DNA form, the CDR3 reads TGTGCCAGCAGTTTTAAGCCCGGGACAACCAGCACAGATACGCAGTATTTT. Amino acid sequence: CASSFKPGTTSTDTQYF. Full variable domain (rest looked up from reference TRBV28 and TRBJ2-3): DVKVTQSSRYLVKRTGEKVFLECVQDMDHENMFWYRQDPGLGLRLIYFSYDVKMKEKGDIPEGYSVSREKKERFSLILESASTNQTSMYLCASSFKPGTTSTDTQYFGPGTRLTVL.

The chain has TRBV6-1 and TRBJ1-4; no clear D gene. Germline loops: CDR1 MNHNS, CDR2 SASEGT. Deletions cut 7 bases from V and 8 bases from J, with 14 bases between. This CDR3 is 13 amino acids long. CDR3 in amino acids: CASKKSSVEKLFF. Here the CDR3 DNA reads TGTGCCAGCAAAAAATCGTCCGTCGAAAAACTGTTTTTT.

This clonotype turned up a few times. The chain links TRBV6-1 to TRBJ2-2; 7 nucleotides line up with TRBD1. This CDR3 spans 15 amino acids. The V gene's germline CDR1 is MNHNS and CDR2 SASEGT. Trimming removed 7 bases from V and 8 bases from J; junction bases left unmatched: 13. CDR3 sequence: CASTPLVGGLGELFF. In DNA, the CDR3 is TGTGCCAGCACCCCCCTGGTAGGGGGCCTGGGGGAGCTGTTTTTT.

The V gene is TRBV3-1, the J gene TRBJ1-4; D is unclear. CDR3 length: 16 amino acids. Germline-derived CDR1 and CDR2 are LGHDT and YNNKEL (reference sequence). Trimming took off 0 bases at V and 8 bases at J, with 16 bases between the two ends. The CDR3 sequence: CASSQDRAVPGEKLFF. The DNA for the CDR3 is TGTGCCAGCAGCCAAGATCGGGCGGTCCCGGGGGAAAAACTGTTTTTT.

In the case of this clonotype: At one end, the junction sequence differs from germline, possibly due to a read error. The chain has TRBV7-9 and TRBJ1-1; D is undetermined. Looked up from germline, CDR1 is SEHNR and CDR2 is FQNEAQ (reference sequence). The CDR3 is made up of 13 amino acids. The CDR3 protein is CASSRGGNSEAFF. CDR3 DNA sequence: TGTGCCAGCAGCCGCGGCGGAAACAGTGAAGCTTTCTTT.

As concerns this clonotype: A much larger clone lies one base from this, so it may be a read error. The V gene is TRBV12-5, the J gene TRBJ2-1; D may match TRBD1 or TRBD2 (5 bases each). This CDR3 contains 14 residues. Per germline, CDR1 LGHNT and CDR2 FRNRAP. The DNA of the CDR3 is TGTGCTAGTGGACTGGGGGAATCCTACAATGACCAGTTCTTC. This gives the protein CASGLGESYNDQFF. Drawing the rest from reference TRBV12-5 and TRBJ2-1, the complete variable domain is DARVTQTPRHKVTEMGQEVTMRCQPILGHNTVFWYRQTMMQGLELLAYFRNRAPLDDSGMPKDRFSAEMPDATLATLKIQPSEPRDSAVYFCASGLGESYNDQFFGPGTRLTVL.

This clonotype was picked up one time. The chain employs TRBV7-2 and TRBJ2-1; D could derive from TRBD1 or TRBD2 (5 bases each). Trimming took off 1 base at V and 7 bases at J, with 14 bases between the two ends. The germline CDR1 and CDR2 sequences are SGHTA and FQGNSA. The CDR3 covers 15 residues. In DNA, the CDR3 is TGTGCCAGCAGCTTAGGTTCGGGGCTGAGAAATGAGCAGTTCTTC. Encoded protein: CASSLGSGLRNEQFF. The full variable domain, rest sourced from reference TRBV7-2 and TRBJ2-1, is GAGVSQSPSNKVTEKGKDVELRCDPISGHTALYWYRQSLGQGLEFLIYFQGNSAPDKSGLPSDRFSAERTGGSVSTLTIQRTQQEDSAVYLCASSLGSGLRNEQFFGPGTRLTVL.

This clonotype was detected only a few times. This chain connects TRBV27 to TRBJ2-3; TRBD1 matches 7 bases. This CDR3 is built from 15 residues. CDR1 is MNHEY, CDR2 SMNVEV, per germline (reference sequence). The ends lost 2 bases at V and 1 base at J; junction bases unmatched: 3. CDR3 bases: TGTGCCAGCAGTTTACCGGGGACAGGCACAGATACGCAGTATTTT. Translating gives CASSLPGTGTDTQYF.

V and J are TRBV6-6 and TRBJ1-2; D is uncertain. CDR1 MNHNY and CDR2 SVGAGI come from the germline V gene (reference sequence). The CDR3 loop spans 14 amino acids. The germline V and J ends were trimmed by 1 base and 4 bases, with 10 bases remaining between them. The CDR3 is CASSYLESGYGYTF. CDR3 bases: TGTGCCAGCAGTTACTTAGAAAGTGGCTATGGCTACACCTTC.

The genes are TRBV28 and TRBJ2-2; 7 nucleotides align to TRBD1. The CDR3 is made up of 15 amino acids. Per germline, CDR1 MDHEN and CDR2 SYDVKM. V shed 6 bases, J shed 1 base, and the junction held 5 bases outside the gene matches. Here the CDR3 reads CASRYGQVNTGELFF. Written as DNA, the CDR3 is TGTGCCAGCAGATACGGACAGGTGAACACCGGGGAGCTGTTTTTT.

This clonotype was seen more than once but under ten times. The genes are TRBV4-3 and TRBJ2-3; the D gene could be TRBD1 or TRBD2 (5 bases each). This CDR3 has 15 amino acids. Germline CDR1 LGHNA, CDR2 YSLEER. Trimming removed 0 bases from V and 2 bases from J, with 9 bases in between. CDR3: CASSQELGDTDTQYF. The CDR3, as DNA: TGCGCCAGCAGCCAAGAACTAGGGGACACAGATACGCAGTATTTT.

Ten or more counts support this clonotype. The chain is built from TRBV29-1 and TRBJ2-2, with D perhaps TRBD1 (6 bases). Germline CDR1 SQVTM, CDR2 ANQGSEA. V was clipped by 6 bases and J by 9 bases, with 11 bases between them. The CDR3 runs 11 residues. CDR3 protein: CSVTDSRELFF. Written as DNA, the CDR3 is TGCAGCGTGACGGACAGTCGGGAGCTGTTTTTT.